This T cell receptor (beta chain) is from a study of patients and donors after allogeneic stem cell transplantation. TCRdb fed the RT-PCR reads into MiXCR, producing one record per CDR3 protein. The data contain roughly 200,000 distinct CDR3 sequences, 41% of them singletons. This clonotype was detected a few times. Germline V gives CDR1 MNHEY, CDR2 SMNVEV (reference sequence). This CDR3 spans 14 amino acids. Between the trimmed V and J ends, which lost 5 bases and 10 bases, there was a span of 20 bases. The sequence derives from a human donor who was either an allogeneic HSCT recipient or a stem cell or donor lymphocyte infusion donor (not recorded which). It is not recorded whose cells these are; they may come from a transplant donor. The chain has TRBV27 and TRBJ1-1; D gene unclear. Sequenced input: blood, either unsorted or a sorted T cell fraction (not recorded which). The CDR3 loop is CASSALHYGGAAFF. The CDR3 bases are TGTGCCAGCAGTGCCCTGCACTATGGAGGAGCAGCTTTCTTT.